The 20 T cell receptor beta chains in this list originate from one sample, sequenced in a study of OX40 agonist ivuxolimab in advanced cancers. The method was immunoSEQ multiplex PCR; TCRdb's version includes in-frame clones alone and lacks a portion of them. Among around 41,000 clones, 88% were seen once, and the ten largest hold approximately 12%. The sequences come from CD4+ or CD8+ T cells sorted from blood, collected in a trial of the OX40 agonist ivuxolimab. These receptors were collected from an adult with an advanced solid tumor such as melanoma, head and neck, liver or kidney cancer.

V usage is TRBV28 and J usage is TRBJ2-7, with 14 bases matching TRBD2. After removal of 5 bases from V and 7 bases from J, the junction contained 16 bases not matched to a gene. Per germline, CDR1 MDHEN and CDR2 SYDVKM. The CDR3 is made up of 18 amino acids. The chain's CDR3 is CASSLTPGLAGGDGEQYF. The CDR3 DNA reads as TGTGCCAGCAGTCTAACCCCCGGACTAGCGGGAGGAGATGGGGAGCAGTACTTC.

The chain is built from TRBV19 and TRBJ2-7, with TRBD2 identical over 8 bases. Germline loops: CDR1 LNHDA, CDR2 SQIVND (reference sequence). The CDR3 extends over 16 amino acids. V was pared by 1 base and J by 5 bases, with 10 bases of the junction left unmatched. This chain's CDR3 is CASSIGFGTSSHEQYF. The CDR3 DNA reads as TGTGCCAGTAGTATAGGGTTCGGGACTAGTAGCCACGAGCAGTACTTC.

The rearrangement links TRBV27 to TRBJ1-1; TRBD1 matches at 11 bases. CDR1 is MNHEY and CDR2 is SMNVEV in the germline V gene (reference sequence). With V trimmed by 11 bases and J by 1 base, 3 bases remained unmatched. The CDR3 has 13 residues. The CDR3 nucleotides read TGTGCCTCCGGGACAGGGGGGAACACTGAAGCTTTCTTT. Protein: CASGTGGNTEAFF.

The chain carries TRBV27 and TRBJ1-2; the D gene is possibly TRBD1 (5 bases). V lost 7 bases, J lost 6 bases, and 24 bases lay in between. Per the germline V gene, CDR1 is MNHEY and CDR2 is SMNVEV (reference sequence). CDR3 length: 16 residues. CDR3 in amino acids: CASKKEGGRGLNGYTF. CDR3 sequence (DNA): TGTGCCAGCAAGAAGGAGGGAGGAAGGGGTTTAAATGGCTACACCTTC.

The rearrangement uses TRBV5-4 and TRBJ1-5, with a tentative D call TRBD1 (5 bases). V dropped 2 bases and J dropped 4 bases, with 10 bases sitting between them. Germline loops: CDR1 SGHNT, CDR2 YYREEE (reference sequence). The CDR3 consists of 14 residues. CDR3 loop: CASSFWGMNQPQHF. The CDR3 bases are TGTGCCAGCAGCTTCTGGGGGATGAATCAGCCCCAGCATTTT.

V and J are TRBV5-1 and TRBJ1-4; no reliable D call. Germline V gene data show CDR1 as SGHRS and CDR2 as YFSETQ. The V end was cut by 0 bases, the J end by 8 bases, with 11 bases between. This CDR3 spans 14 amino acids. CDR3 amino acids: CASSLVGGEEKLFF. The CDR3 DNA reads TGCGCCAGCAGCTTGGTCGGCGGGGAGGAAAAACTGTTTTTT. Supplemented by reference TRBV5-1 and TRBJ1-4, the full variable domain reads KAGVTQTPRYLIKTRGQQVTLSCSPISGHRSVSWYQQTPGQGLQFLFEYFSETQRNKGNFPGRFSGRQFSNSRSEMNVSTLELGDSALYLCASSLVGGEEKLFFGSGTQLSVL.

This chain joins TRBV19 and TRBJ1-5; 8 bases align to TRBD1. This CDR3 comprises 12 residues. The V segment lost 9 bases and the J segment 6 bases; nucleotides outside the gene matches: 4. The germline CDR1 and CDR2 sequences are LNHDA and SQIVND (reference sequence). CDR3 coding DNA: TGTGCCAGCACTCAGGGGGCTCAGCCCCAGCATTTT. Protein product: CASTQGAQPQHF.

By share, this clone ranks as medium-sized. The chain couples TRBV11-2 to TRBJ2-7; no definite D call. The germline gives CDR1 SGHAT, CDR2 FQNNGV. This CDR3 is built from 11 residues. The V gene lost 1 base and the J gene lost 3 bases, with 1 base spanning the gap. The DNA of the CDR3 is TGTGCCAGCAGCTTAGTCTACGAGCAGTACTTC. Amino acid sequence: CASSLVYEQYF.

The CDR3 DNA is TGTGCCAGCAGCTTAGGGGTTGGAGGGGATCCCACCCAGCCCCAGCATTTT. Protein product: CASSLGVGGDPTQPQHF. The chain carries TRBV7-8 and TRBJ1-5, with a weak D call TRBD1 (5 bases). Germline V lookup: CDR1 SGHVS, CDR2 FQNEAQ. V lost 1 base and J lost 7, with 20 bases in between. The CDR3 runs 17 residues.

The chain recombines TRBV2 with TRBJ1-6; no reliable D call. The V and J ends lost 2 bases and 0 bases respectively, with 8 bases between them. Germline CDR1 is SNHLY and CDR2 is FYNNEI. This CDR3 comprises 16 residues. CDR3 sequence reads: CASSESRTSYNSPLHF. CDR3 DNA: TGTGCCAGCAGTGAATCTCGGACCTCCTATAATTCACCCCTCCACTTT.

This sequence joins TRBV6-5 and TRBJ1-5; the match to TRBD1 covers 12 bases. Germline V gene lookup returns CDR1 MNHEY and CDR2 SVGAGI. The CDR3 sequence is 15 residues long. Unmatched junction bases numbered 6, after V lost 6 bases and J lost 6 bases. This CDR3 reads CASSLGQGAGQPQHF. CDR3 coding DNA: TGTGCCAGCAGCTTGGGACAGGGGGCCGGTCAGCCCCAGCATTTT.

The rearrangement links TRBV7-9 to TRBJ1-5, with 7 nucleotides matching TRBD1. Germline V gene lookup returns CDR1 SEHNR and CDR2 FQNEAQ (reference sequence). There are 16 residues in the CDR3. The V segment lost 5 bases and the J segment 5 bases; nucleotides outside the gene matches: 12. CDR3 amino acids: CASSIDRAPAYQPQHF. The CDR3 bases are TGTGCCAGCAGCATAGACAGGGCTCCTGCGTATCAGCCCCAGCATTTT.

The chain uses TRBV15 and TRBJ1-5; D is perhaps TRBD1 (6 bases). Germline V CDR1 and CDR2: LNHNV, YYDKDF (reference sequence). V lost 2 bases, J lost 1 base, and 9 bases lay in between. This CDR3 is built from 15 residues. The CDR3 is CATSRNQGSNQPQHF. The CDR3 DNA reads as TGTGCCACCAGCAGAAATCAGGGGAGCAATCAGCCCCAGCATTTT.

The chain carries TRBV15 and TRBJ1-5; a possible D gene is TRBD1 (6 bases). Trimming removed 5 bases at V and 6 bases at J, with 14 bases between. The length of the CDR3 is 14 residues. CDR1 and CDR2 (germline): LNHNV, YYDKDF (reference sequence). CDR3 loop: CATSLGEGGQPQHF. CDR3 in DNA: TGTGCCACCAGCCTGGGGGAGGGGGGTCAGCCCCAGCATTTT. The full variable domain, with the rest looked up from reference TRBV15 and TRBJ1-5, is DAMVIQNPRYQVTQFGKPVTLSCSQTLNHNVMYWYQQKSSQAPKLLFHYYDKDFNNEADTPDNFQSRRPNTSFCFLDIRSPGLGDTAMYLCATSLGEGGQPQHFGDGTRLSIL.

The chain carries TRBV4-1 and TRBJ2-7; 8 bases match TRBD1. The V and J ends lost 3 bases and 2 bases, in that order; junction bases with no gene match: 3. The CDR3 contains 14 residues. CDR1 MGHRA and CDR2 YSYEKL come from the germline V gene. CDR3 DNA: TGCGCCAGCAGCCACGGGACAGGAGCCTACGAGCAGTACTTC. It codes for CASSHGTGAYEQYF.

The chain's CDR3 is CASSLGTSTDTQYF. CDR3 bases: TGTGCCAGCAGCTTAGGAACAAGCACAGATACGCAGTATTTT. The chain combines TRBV7-2 with TRBJ2-3, with unresolved D. The CDR3 loop spans 14 amino acids. Germline V lookup: CDR1 SGHTA, CDR2 FQGNSA. V dropped 1 base and J dropped 0 bases, with 5 bases sitting between them.

This clone has ten or more counts. This chain joins TRBV27 and TRBJ1-1; 11 positions match TRBD1. V lost 0 bases and J lost 4; bases outside the gene matches: 4. The CDR3 is made up of 16 amino acids. Germline V gives CDR1 MNHEY, CDR2 SMNVEV (reference sequence). The CDR3 DNA follows: TGTGCCAGCAGTTTATCCGGGACAGGGGGACCCACTGAAGCTTTCTTT. Protein sequence: CASSLSGTGGPTEAFF.

This clone was counted only a few times. Distinct nucleotide sequences in the sample also encode this CDR3. V gene TRBV6-5 combines with J gene TRBJ2-3, with D possibly called TRBD1 or TRBD2 (5 bases each). Germline CDR1 MNHEY, CDR2 SVGAGI. CDR3 size: 13 residues. Trimming stripped 5 bases from V and 6 bases from J, with 12 bases between. The CDR3 region has the DNA TGTGCCAGCAGTGAAGTGGGGACGGATACGCAGTATTTT. Its protein is CASSEVGTDTQYF.

The chain uses TRBV4-1 and TRBJ1-1; D ambiguous. The CDR3 is 15 residues long. The V gene lost 0 bases and the J gene lost 5 bases, with 13 bases spanning the gap. In germline, CDR1 is MGHRA, CDR2 YSYEKL. CDR3 in amino acids: CASSQDGLSGTEAFF. The CDR3 nucleotides read TGCGCCAGCAGCCAAGACGGCCTCTCGGGGACTGAAGCTTTCTTT.

V and J are TRBV5-1 and TRBJ2-1; 14 bases map to TRBD2. The germline CDR1 and CDR2 sequences are SGHRS and YFSETQ. This CDR3 is built from 19 residues. The V gene end was trimmed by 0 bases and the J gene end by 8 bases; junction bases not matched to a gene: 13. CDR3 in DNA: TGCGCCAGCAGCTTGGGCCGACTAGCGGGAGGGCCTAGGGACGATGAGCAGTTCTTC. This codes for CASSLGRLAGGPRDDEQFF. Full variable domain (outside the CDR3, taken from reference TRBV5-1 and TRBJ2-1): KAGVTQTPRYLIKTRGQQVTLSCSPISGHRSVSWYQQTPGQGLQFLFEYFSETQRNKGNFPGRFSGRQFSNSRSEMNVSTLELGDSALYLCASSLGRLAGGPRDDEQFFGPGTRLTVL.